The 10 T cell receptor beta chains below were found in one sample sequenced in a study of OX40 agonist ivuxolimab in advanced cancers. Sequencing used immunoSEQ multiplex PCR; TCRdb keeps in-frame clones, though not all of them. The sample lists approximately 84,000 clones, 85% to 95% occurring once. The sample here was CD4+ or CD8+ T cells sorted from blood, taken in a trial of the OX40 agonist ivuxolimab. These receptors were collected from an adult with an advanced solid tumor such as melanoma, head and neck, liver or kidney cancer.

J is TRBJ2-7 and V is TRBV7-9, with unresolved D. Trimming removed 0 bases at V and 2 bases at J, with 5 bases between. Per the germline V gene, CDR1 is SEHNR and CDR2 is FQNEAQ (reference sequence). CDR3 length: 13 residues. This CDR3 is CASSLAAAYEQYF. The CDR3 bases are TGTGCCAGCAGCTTAGCGGCAGCCTACGAGCAGTACTTC. Combining the CDR3 with reference TRBV7-9 and TRBJ2-7 gives the whole variable domain DTGVSQNPRHKITKRGQNVTFRCDPISEHNRLYWYRQTLGQGPEFLTYFQNEAQLEKSRLLSDRFSAERPKGSFSTLEIQRTEQGDSAMYLCASSLAAAYEQYFGPGTRLTVT.

This clone was picked up one time. This chain connects TRBV9 to TRBJ1-1; 8 bases line up with TRBD1. Germline assignment: CDR1 SGDLS and CDR2 YYNGEE. This CDR3 region has 16 residues. The J segment lost 4 bases and the V segment lost 2 bases, leaving 10 bases of the junction unmatched. The CDR3 DNA follows: TGTGCCAGCAGCGTCCACCGAACAGGGGGAGTCACTGAAGCTTTCTTT. Translated: CASSVHRTGGVTEAFF. The full variable domain, in which reference TRBV9 and TRBJ1-1 provide the parts outside the CDR3, is DSGVTQTPKHLITATGQRVTLRCSPRSGDLSVYWYQQSLDQGLQFLIQYYNGEERAKGNILERFSAQQFPDLHSELNLSSLELGDSALYFCASSVHRTGGVTEAFFGQGTRLTVV.

V is TRBV13 and J is TRBJ2-3, with D tentatively TRBD2 (5 bases). The ends were cut back, 0 bases at V and 0 bases at J, with 10 bases in the middle. This CDR3 spans 16 amino acids. Germline V lookup: CDR1 PRHDT, CDR2 FYEKMQ (reference sequence). This CDR3 reads CASSLGPGISTDTQYF. The CDR3 DNA is TGTGCCAGCAGCTTAGGCCCGGGGATAAGCACAGATACGCAGTATTTT.

The chain joins TRBV30 to TRBJ1-4, with 7 bases aligning to TRBD1. CDR1 is GTSNPN and CDR2 is SVGIG in the germline V gene (reference sequence). The CDR3 runs to 13 residues. Trimming cost V 3 bases and J 6 bases; bases outside gene matches: 4. CDR3 sequence: CAWRDDRDEKLFF. CDR3 in DNA: TGTGCCTGGAGGGACGACAGGGATGAAAAACTGTTTTTT.

The J gene is TRBJ1-5, the V gene TRBV27; D uncertain. CDR1 is MNHEY, CDR2 SMNVEV, per germline (reference sequence). Trimming shortened V by 1 base and J by 3 bases, and 10 bases separated the two germline ends. The CDR3 has 15 residues. The CDR3 nucleotides are TGTGCCAGCAGTTTATTCTTGGGTATCAATCAGCCCCAGCATTTT. Its protein product is CASSLFLGINQPQHF.

The chain carries TRBV5-6 and TRBJ2-5; D is unresolved. CDR1 is SGHDT and CDR2 is YYEEEE in the germline V gene. The germline V and J ends were trimmed by 4 bases and 2 bases, with 12 bases remaining between them. CDR3 length equals 14 residues. CDR3 amino acids: CASSQTPPQETQYF. CDR3 DNA: TGTGCCAGCAGCCAAACCCCGCCACAAGAGACCCAGTACTTC.

The chain is built from TRBV5-4 and TRBJ2-7; D is uncertain. The CDR3 is 14 residues long. V was clipped by 0 bases and J by 0 bases, with 7 bases between them. Germline V gene sequence: CDR1 SGHNT, CDR2 YYREEE (reference sequence). The CDR3 DNA reads TGTGCCAGCAGCTTGGACACCCTCTCCTACGAGCAGTACTTC. This sequence encodes CASSLDTLSYEQYF. The full variable domain, its missing parts supplied by reference TRBV5-4 and TRBJ2-7, is ETGVTQSPTHLIKTRGQQVTLRCSSQSGHNTVSWYQQALGQGPQFIFQYYREEENGRGNFPPRFSGLQFPNYSSELNVNALELDDSALYLCASSLDTLSYEQYFGPGTRLTVT.

The rearrangement links TRBV6-5 to TRBJ2-5, with D perhaps being TRBD1 or TRBD2 (7 bases each). V lost 6 bases to trimming and J lost 4 bases, with 18 bases between them. The CDR3 spans 15 residues. The germline gives CDR1 MNHEY, CDR2 SVGAGI. The CDR3 DNA follows: TGTGCCAGCAGCCCCGCAGGGGGGGGCCCAGAGACCCAGTACTTC. This translates into CASSPAGGGPETQYF.

The V call is TRBV6-6, the J call TRBJ2-7; possible D gene TRBD1, 5 bases. This CDR3 is built from 13 residues. CDR1 MNHNY and CDR2 SVGAGI come from the germline V gene (reference sequence). V was shortened by 2 bases and J by 2 bases, with 7 bases between the two germline ends. CDR3 sequence: CASSYQGTYEQYF. CDR3 in DNA: TGTGCCAGCAGTTACCAGGGAACCTACGAGCAGTACTTC.

Worth noting for this clone: Mismatch with germline at one junction end may stem from a read error. This sample also contains other DNA sequences that code for the same CDR3. The chain is built from TRBV18 and TRBJ2-7; D not resolved. CDR1 is KGHSH, CDR2 LQKENI, per germline. The CDR3 extends over 13 amino acids. As DNA, the CDR3 is TGTGCCAGCTCACCATTTGGGATATACGAGCAGTACTTT. It specifies CASSPFGIYEQYF.